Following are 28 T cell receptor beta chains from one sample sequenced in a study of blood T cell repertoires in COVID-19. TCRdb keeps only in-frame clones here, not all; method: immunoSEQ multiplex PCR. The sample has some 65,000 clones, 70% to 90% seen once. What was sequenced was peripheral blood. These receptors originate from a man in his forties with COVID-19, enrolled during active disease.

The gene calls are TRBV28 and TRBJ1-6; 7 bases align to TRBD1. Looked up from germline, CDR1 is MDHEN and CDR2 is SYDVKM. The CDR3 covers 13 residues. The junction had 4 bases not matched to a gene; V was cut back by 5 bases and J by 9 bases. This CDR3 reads CASSHDRASPLHF. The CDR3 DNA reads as TGTGCCAGCAGTCACGACAGGGCTTCACCCCTCCACTTT.

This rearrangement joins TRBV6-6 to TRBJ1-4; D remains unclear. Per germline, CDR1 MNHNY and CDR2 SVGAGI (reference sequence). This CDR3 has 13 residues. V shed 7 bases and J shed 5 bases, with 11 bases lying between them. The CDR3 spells CASTAGGNEKLFF. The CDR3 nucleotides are TGTGCCAGCACAGCAGGCGGGAATGAAAAACTGTTTTTT.

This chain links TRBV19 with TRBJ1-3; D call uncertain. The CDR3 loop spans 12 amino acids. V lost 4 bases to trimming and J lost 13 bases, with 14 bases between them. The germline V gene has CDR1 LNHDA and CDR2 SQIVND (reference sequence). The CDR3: CASSNPGRRIYF. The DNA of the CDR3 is TGTGCCAGTAGTAATCCAGGAAGGAGGATATATTTT.

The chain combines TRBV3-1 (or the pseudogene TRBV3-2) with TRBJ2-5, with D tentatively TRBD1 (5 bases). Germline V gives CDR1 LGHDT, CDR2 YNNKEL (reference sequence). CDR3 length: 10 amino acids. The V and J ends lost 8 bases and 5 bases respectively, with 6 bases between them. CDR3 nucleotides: TGTGCCAGCGGGGCGGAGACCCAGTACTTC. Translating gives CASGAETQYF.

CDR3 in amino acids: CAISGGQGSPLHF. DNA of the CDR3: TGTGCCATCAGTGGGGGGCAAGGTTCACCCCTCCACTTT. The chain employs TRBV10-3 and TRBJ1-6; D is possibly TRBD1 (6 bases). The CDR3 has 13 amino acids. The germline V gene encodes CDR1 ENHRY and CDR2 SYGVKD. The V and J ends lost 4 bases and 9 bases respectively, with 10 bases between them.

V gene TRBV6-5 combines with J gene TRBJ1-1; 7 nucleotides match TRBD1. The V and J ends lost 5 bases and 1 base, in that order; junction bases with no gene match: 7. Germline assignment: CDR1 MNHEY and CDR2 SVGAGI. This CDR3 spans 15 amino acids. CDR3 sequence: CASSPRTGSNTEAFF. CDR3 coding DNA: TGTGCCAGCAGTCCAAGGACAGGATCGAACACTGAAGCTTTCTTT.

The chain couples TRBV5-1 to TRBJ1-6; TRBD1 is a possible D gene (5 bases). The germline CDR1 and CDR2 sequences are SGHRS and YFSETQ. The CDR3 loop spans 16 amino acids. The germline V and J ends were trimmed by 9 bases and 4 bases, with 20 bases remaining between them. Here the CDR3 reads CANVTGSPPYNSPLHF. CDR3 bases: TGCGCCAACGTTACAGGTTCCCCTCCTTATAATTCACCCCTCCACTTT.

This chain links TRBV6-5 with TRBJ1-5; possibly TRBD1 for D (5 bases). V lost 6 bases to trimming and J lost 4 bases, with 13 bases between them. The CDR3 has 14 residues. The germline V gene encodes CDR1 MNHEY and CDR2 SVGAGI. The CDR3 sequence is CASSRYQGNQPQHF. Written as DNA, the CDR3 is TGTGCCAGCAGCCGATACCAGGGAAATCAGCCCCAGCATTTT.

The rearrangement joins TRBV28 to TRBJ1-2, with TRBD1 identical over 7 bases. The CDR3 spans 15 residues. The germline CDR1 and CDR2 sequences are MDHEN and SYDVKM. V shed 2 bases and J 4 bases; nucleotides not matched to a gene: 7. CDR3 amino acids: CASSLNQGDFYGYTF. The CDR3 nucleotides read TGTGCCAGCAGTTTAAATCAGGGGGATTTCTATGGCTACACCTTC.

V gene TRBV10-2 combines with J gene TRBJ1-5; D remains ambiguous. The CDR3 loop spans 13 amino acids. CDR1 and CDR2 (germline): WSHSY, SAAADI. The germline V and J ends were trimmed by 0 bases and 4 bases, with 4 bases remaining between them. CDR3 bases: TGCGCCAGCAGTGAGTCGGAGAATCAGCCCCAGCATTTT. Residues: CASSESENQPQHF.

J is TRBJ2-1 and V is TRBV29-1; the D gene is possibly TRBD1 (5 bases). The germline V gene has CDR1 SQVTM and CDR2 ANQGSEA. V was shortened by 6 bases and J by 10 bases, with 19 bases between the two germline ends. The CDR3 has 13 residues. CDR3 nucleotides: TGCAGCGTCCGTAGGGGCCTACGAGACGAGCAGTTCTTC. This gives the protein CSVRRGLRDEQFF.

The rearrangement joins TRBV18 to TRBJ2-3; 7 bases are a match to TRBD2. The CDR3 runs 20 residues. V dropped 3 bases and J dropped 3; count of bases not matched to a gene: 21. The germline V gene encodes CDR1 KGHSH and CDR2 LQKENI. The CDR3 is CASSPTPGAGDGHATDTQYF. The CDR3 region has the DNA TGTGCCAGCTCACCTACCCCCGGGGCGGGGGACGGGCACGCAACAGATACGCAGTATTTT. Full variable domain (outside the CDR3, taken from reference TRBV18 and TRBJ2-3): NAGVMQNPRHLVRRRGQEARLRCSPMKGHSHVYWYRQLPEEGLKFMVYLQKENIIDESGMPKERFSAEFPKEGPSILRIQQVVRGDSAAYFCASSPTPGAGDGHATDTQYFGPGTRLTVL.

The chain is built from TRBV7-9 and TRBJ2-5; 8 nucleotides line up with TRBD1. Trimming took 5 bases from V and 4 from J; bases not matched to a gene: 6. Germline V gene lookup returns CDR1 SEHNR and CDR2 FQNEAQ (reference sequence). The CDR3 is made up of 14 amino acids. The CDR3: CASSLWTGRETQYF. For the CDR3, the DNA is TGTGCCAGCAGCCTATGGACAGGGCGAGAGACCCAGTACTTC.

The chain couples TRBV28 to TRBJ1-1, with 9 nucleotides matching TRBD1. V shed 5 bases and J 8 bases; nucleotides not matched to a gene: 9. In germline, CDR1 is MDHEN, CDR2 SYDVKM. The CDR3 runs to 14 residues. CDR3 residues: CASSRDRVTHEAFF. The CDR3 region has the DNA TGTGCCAGCAGTCGGGACAGGGTAACTCACGAAGCTTTCTTT. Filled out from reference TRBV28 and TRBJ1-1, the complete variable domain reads DVKVTQSSRYLVKRTGEKVFLECVQDMDHENMFWYRQDPGLGLRLIYFSYDVKMKEKGDIPEGYSVSREKKERFSLILESASTNQTSMYLCASSRDRVTHEAFFGQGTRLTVV.

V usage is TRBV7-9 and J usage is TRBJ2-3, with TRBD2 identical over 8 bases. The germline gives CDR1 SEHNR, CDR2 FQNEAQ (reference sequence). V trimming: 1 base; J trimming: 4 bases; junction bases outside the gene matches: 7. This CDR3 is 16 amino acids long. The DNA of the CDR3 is TGTGCCAGCAGCTTAGAGGGGTTAGCGGGGTCAGATACGCAGTATTTT. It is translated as CASSLEGLAGSDTQYF.

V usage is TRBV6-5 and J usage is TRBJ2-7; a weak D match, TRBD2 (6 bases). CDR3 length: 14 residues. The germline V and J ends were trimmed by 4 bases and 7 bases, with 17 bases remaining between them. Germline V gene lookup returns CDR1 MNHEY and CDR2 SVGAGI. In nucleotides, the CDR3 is TGTGCCAGCAGTTCCCAGCCGGCGGGGAGGGAGCAGTACTTC. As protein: CASSSQPAGREQYF.

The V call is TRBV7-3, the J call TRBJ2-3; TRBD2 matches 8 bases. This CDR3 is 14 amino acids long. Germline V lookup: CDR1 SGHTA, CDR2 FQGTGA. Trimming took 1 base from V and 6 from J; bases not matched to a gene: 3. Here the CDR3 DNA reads TGTGCCAGCAGCTTAAGCGGGGGGCTGGATACGCAGTATTTT. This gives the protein CASSLSGGLDTQYF.

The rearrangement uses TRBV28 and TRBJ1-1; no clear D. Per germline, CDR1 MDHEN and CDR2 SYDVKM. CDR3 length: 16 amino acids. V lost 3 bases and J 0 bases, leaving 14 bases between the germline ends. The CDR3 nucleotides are TGTGCCAGCAGTTTGGATACAGCAAACATGAACACTGAAGCTTTCTTT. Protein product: CASSLDTANMNTEAFF.

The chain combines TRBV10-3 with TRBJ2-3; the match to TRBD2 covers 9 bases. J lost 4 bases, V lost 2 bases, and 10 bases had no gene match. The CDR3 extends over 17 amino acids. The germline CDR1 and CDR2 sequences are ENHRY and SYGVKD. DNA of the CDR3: TGTGCCATCAGTGAGAAATTGCGGGGGGGCAGCGCAGATACGCAGTATTTT. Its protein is CAISEKLRGGSADTQYF.

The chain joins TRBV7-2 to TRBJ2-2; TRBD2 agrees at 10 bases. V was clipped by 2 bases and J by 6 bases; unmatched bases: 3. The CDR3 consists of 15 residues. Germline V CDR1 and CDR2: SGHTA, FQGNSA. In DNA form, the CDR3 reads TGTGCCAGCAGCTTATCGAGCGGGGGGGCCGGGGAGCTGTTTTTT. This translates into CASSLSSGGAGELFF.

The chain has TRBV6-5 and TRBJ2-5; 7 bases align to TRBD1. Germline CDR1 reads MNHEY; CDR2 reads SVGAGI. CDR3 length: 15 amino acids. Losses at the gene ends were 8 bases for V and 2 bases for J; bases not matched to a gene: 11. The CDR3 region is CASWTGTAAQETQYF. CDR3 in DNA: TGTGCCAGCTGGACCGGGACAGCAGCACAAGAGACCCAGTACTTC.

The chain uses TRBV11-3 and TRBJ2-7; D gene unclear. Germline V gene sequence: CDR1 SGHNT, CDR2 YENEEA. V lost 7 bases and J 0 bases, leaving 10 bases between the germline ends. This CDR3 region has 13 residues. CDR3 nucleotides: TGTGCCAGCAACAGTAGTCCCTCCTACGAGCAGTACTTC. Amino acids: CASNSSPSYEQYF.

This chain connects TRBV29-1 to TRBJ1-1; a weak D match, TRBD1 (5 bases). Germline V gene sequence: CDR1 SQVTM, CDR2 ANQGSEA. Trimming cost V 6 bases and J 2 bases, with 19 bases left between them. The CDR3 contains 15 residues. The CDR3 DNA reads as TGCAGCGTCCAAAAACCCCCGGGGGTTAACACTGAAGCTTTCTTT. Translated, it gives CSVQKPPGVNTEAFF.

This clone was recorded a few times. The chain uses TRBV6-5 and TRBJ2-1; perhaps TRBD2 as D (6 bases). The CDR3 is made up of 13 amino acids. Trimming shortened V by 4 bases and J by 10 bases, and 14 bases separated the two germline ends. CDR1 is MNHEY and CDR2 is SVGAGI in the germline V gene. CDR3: CASSFNPEGEQFF. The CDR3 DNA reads TGTGCCAGCAGTTTCAACCCGGAGGGAGAGCAGTTCTTC.

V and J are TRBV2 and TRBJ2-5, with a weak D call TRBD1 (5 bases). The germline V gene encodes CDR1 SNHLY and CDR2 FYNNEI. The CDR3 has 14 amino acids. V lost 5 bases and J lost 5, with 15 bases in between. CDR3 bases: TGTGCCAGCAGTCCCGACCTCAACAGGGAGACCCAGTACTTC. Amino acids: CASSPDLNRETQYF.

The CDR3 sequence is CSASYRGGNSPLHF. The CDR3 nucleotides read TGCAGTGCTAGTTACAGGGGCGGGAATTCACCCCTCCACTTT. The V call is TRBV20-1, the J call TRBJ1-6; 7 bases fit TRBD1. CDR1 DFQATT and CDR2 SNEGSKA come from the germline V gene (reference sequence). Trimming took 3 bases from V and 7 from J; bases not matched to a gene: 6. This CDR3 has 14 residues.

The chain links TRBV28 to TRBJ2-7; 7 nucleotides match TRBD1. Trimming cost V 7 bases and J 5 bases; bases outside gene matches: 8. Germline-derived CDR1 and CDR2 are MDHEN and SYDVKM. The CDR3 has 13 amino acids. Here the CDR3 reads CASTGQVAHEQYF. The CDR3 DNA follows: TGTGCCAGCACTGGACAGGTCGCCCACGAGCAGTACTTC.

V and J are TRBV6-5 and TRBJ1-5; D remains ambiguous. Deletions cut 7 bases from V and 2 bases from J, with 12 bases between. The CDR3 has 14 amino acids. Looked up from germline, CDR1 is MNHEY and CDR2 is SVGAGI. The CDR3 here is CASISELGNQPQHF. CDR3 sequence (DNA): TGTGCCAGCATTTCAGAATTGGGCAATCAGCCCCAGCATTTT.